This T cell receptor (beta chain) was captured by sequencing in a study of T cells after yellow fever vaccination. CDR1 and CDR2 (germline): LGHNA, YSLEER. V was pared by 2 bases and J by 1 base, with 10 bases between. The CDR3 is made up of 15 amino acids. General observations from the study: Most primary-vaccination clones reappeared after the booster (about 95% CD4, 88% CD8).

Comment on this clonotype: Its antigen is not identified.

Conversion of TCR transcripts into cDNA relied on 5'RACE template switching, which added a universal primer site and UMIs. In TCRdb, the 5' RACE reads were re-called with MiXCR into one record per CDR3 protein. The sample includes 300,000 to 400,000 distinct CDR3 sequences, approximately 12% of them seen just once. The sequencing here drew on CD4+ T cells sorted from PBMCs, taken 45 days after the yellow fever booster vaccination. The TCR was taken from a man in his late teens or twenties who received the YFV17D yellow fever vaccine. This sequence joins TRBV4-3 and TRBJ2-3, with unresolved D. The DNA for the CDR3 is TGCGCCAGCAGCCAACTCCGGACCCGCACAGATACGCAGTATTTT. Its protein product is CASSQLRTRTDTQYF.